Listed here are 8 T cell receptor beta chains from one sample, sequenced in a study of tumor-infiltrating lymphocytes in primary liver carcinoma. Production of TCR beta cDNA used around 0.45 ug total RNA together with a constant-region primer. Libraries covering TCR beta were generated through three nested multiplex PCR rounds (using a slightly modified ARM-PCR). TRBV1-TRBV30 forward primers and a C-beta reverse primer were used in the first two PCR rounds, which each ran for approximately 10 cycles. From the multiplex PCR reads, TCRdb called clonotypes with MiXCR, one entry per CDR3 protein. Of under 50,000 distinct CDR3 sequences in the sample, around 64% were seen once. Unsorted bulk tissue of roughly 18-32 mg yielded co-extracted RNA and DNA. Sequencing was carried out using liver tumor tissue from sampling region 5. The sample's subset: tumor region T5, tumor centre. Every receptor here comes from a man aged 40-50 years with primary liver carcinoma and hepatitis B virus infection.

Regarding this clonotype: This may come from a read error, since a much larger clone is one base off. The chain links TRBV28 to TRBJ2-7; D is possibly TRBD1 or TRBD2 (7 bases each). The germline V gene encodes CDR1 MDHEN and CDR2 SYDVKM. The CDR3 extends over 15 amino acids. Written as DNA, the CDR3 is TGTGCCAGCAGTTTGGGGTCAGGGGGGGACTACGAGCGGTACTTC. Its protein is CASSLGSGGDYERYF.

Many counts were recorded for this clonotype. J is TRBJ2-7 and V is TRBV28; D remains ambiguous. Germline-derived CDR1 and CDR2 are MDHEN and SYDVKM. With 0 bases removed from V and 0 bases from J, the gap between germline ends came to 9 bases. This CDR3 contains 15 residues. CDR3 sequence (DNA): TGTGCCAGCAGTTTATGGTCCAGCAGCTCCTACGAGCAGTACTTC. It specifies CASSLWSSSSYEQYF.

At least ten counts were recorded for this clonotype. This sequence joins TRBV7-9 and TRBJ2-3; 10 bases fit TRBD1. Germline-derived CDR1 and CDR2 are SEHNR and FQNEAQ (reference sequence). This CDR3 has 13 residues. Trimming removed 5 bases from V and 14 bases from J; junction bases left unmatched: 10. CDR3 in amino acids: CASSSRDRGSLYF. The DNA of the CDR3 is TGTGCCAGCAGCAGCCGGGACAGGGGAAGTCTGTATTTT. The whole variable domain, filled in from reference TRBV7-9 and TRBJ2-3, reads DTGVSQNPRHKITKRGQNVTFRCDPISEHNRLYWYRQTLGQGPEFLTYFQNEAQLEKSRLLSDRFSAERPKGSFSTLEIQRTEQGDSAMYLCASSSRDRGSLYFGPGTRLTVL.

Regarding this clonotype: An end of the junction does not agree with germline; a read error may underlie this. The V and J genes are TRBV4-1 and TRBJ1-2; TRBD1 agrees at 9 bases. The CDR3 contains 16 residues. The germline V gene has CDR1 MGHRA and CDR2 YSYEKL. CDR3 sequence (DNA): TGCGCCAGCAGCCAGCCTGGGACAGGGTGGAACTATGGCCACACCTTC. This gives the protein CASSQPGTGWNYGHTF.

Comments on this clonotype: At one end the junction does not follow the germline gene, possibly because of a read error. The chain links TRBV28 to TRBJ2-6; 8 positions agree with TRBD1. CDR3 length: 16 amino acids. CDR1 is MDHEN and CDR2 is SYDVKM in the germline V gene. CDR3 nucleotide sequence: TGTGCCAACAGGGGGGACAGCCCCTCTGGGGCCAACCTCCTGACTTTC. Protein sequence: CANRGDSPSGANLLTF.

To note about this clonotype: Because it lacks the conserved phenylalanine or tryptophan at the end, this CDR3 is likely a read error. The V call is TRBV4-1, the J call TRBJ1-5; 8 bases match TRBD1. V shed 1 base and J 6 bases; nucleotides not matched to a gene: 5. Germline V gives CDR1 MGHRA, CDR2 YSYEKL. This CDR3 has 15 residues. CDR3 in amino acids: CASSQGDRNVQPQHL. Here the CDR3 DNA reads TGCGCCAGCAGCCAAGGGGACAGGAACGTTCAGCCCCAGCATCTT.

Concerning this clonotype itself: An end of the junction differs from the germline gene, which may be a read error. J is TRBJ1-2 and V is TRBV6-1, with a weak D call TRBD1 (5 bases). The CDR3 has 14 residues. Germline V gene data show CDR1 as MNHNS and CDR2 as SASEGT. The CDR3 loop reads CPTLMTEVDYGYTF. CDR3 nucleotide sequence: TGTCCCACTCTCATGACAGAGGTGGACTATGGCTACACCTTT.

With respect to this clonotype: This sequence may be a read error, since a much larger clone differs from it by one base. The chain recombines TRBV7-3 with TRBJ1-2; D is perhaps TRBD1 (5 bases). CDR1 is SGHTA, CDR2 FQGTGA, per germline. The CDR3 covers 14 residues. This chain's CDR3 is CASSLEPGLYCYTF. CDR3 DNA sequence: TGTGCCAGCAGCTTAGAGCCAGGGCTCTATTGCTACACCTTC.